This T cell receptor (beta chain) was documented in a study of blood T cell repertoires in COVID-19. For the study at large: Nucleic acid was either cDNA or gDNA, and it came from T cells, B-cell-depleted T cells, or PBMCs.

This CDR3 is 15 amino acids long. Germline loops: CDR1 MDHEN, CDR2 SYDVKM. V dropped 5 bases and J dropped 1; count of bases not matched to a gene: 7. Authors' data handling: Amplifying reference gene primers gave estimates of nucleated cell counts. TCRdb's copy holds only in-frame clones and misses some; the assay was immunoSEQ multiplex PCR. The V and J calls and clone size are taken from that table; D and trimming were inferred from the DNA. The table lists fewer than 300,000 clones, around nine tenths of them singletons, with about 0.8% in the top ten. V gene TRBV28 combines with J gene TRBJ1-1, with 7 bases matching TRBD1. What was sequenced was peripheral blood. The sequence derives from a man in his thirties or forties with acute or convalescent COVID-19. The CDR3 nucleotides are TGTGCCAGCAGTAGCTCCGGGACAGCGAACACTGAAGCTTTCTTT. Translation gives CASSSSGTANTEAFF.